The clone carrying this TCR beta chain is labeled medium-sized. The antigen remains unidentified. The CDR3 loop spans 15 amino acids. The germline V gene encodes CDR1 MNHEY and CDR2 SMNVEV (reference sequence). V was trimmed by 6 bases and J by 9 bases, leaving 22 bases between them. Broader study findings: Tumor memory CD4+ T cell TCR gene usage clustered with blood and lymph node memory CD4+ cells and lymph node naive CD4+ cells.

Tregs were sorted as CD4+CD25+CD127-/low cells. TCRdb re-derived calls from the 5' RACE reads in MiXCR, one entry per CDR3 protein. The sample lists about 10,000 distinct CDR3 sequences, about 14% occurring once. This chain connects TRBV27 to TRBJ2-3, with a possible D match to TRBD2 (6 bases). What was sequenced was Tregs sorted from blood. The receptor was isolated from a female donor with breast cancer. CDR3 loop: CASRGGGVGFVTQYF. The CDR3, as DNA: TGTGCCAGCAGGGGTGGAGGGGTGGGTTTTGTAACGCAGTATTTT.